Here is one T cell receptor beta chain with its context. V gave up 1 base and J gave up 5 bases; unmatched junction bases: 10. Germline values: CDR1 LGHNA, CDR2 YSLEER. This CDR3 is 16 amino acids long. This entry is derived from a study of OX40 agonist ivuxolimab in advanced cancers. For the study at large: Participants averaged approximately 65 years of age (range about 23 to 80) and were 75% to 90% male.

Clones were read by immunoSEQ multiplex PCR, and TCRdb kept only the in-frame ones, dropping some. The sample shows some 14,000 clones, about 60% of them seen only once. The sequence was obtained from an adult with an advanced solid tumor such as melanoma, head and neck, liver or kidney cancer. Sequencing was performed on CD4+ or CD8+ T cells sorted from blood, taken in a trial of the OX40 agonist ivuxolimab. V usage is TRBV4-3 and J usage is TRBJ1-2, with 7 bases that match TRBD1. The CDR3 loop reads CASSQAPPGQLYGYTF. In nucleotides, the CDR3 is TGCGCCAGCAGCCAAGCCCCGCCGGGACAGCTTTATGGCTACACCTTC.